This T cell receptor beta chain was found in a study of T cells in Graves' hyperthyroidism and ophthalmopathy. This clonotype was counted ten times or more. V lost 2 bases, J lost 3 bases, and 8 bases stayed unmatched. Germline CDR1 and CDR2: MNHEY and SVGAGI. The CDR3 covers 16 residues. Diagnoses were established using clinical symptoms, serum thyroxine and TRAb, thyroid ultrasound and orbital computed tomography. Researchers amplified the TCR beta CDR3 regions from RNA transcripts. First-round RT-PCR with HTBI primers amplified the TCR CDR3 region. TCRdb re-analysed the multiplex PCR reads in MiXCR, keeping a single row per CDR3 protein. The sample includes about 400,000 distinct CDR3 sequences, 15% to 17% of them seen just once.

The J gene is TRBJ1-2, the V gene TRBV6-5; TRBD1 aligns across 8 bases. The receptor was isolated from a young woman with Graves' hyperthyroidism. The sequenced sample was blood. CDR3 in amino acids: CASSYNQAGGDYGYTF. CDR3 DNA sequence: TGTGCCAGCAGTTACAATCAAGCAGGGGGCGACTATGGCTACACCTTC.